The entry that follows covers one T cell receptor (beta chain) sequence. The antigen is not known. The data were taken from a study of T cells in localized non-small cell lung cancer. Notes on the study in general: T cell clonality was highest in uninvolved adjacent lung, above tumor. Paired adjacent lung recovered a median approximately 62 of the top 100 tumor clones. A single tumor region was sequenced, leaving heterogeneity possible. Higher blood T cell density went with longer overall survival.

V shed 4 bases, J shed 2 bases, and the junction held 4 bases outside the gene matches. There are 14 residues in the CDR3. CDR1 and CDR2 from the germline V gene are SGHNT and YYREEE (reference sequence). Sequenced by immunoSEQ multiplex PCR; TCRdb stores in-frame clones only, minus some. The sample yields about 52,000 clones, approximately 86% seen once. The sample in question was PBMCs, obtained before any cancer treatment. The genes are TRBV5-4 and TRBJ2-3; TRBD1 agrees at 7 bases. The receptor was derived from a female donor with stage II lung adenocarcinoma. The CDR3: CASSLTGITDTQYF. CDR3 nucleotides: TGTGCCAGCAGCCTGACAGGGATCACAGATACGCAGTATTTT. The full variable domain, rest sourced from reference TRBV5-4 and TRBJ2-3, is ETGVTQSPTHLIKTRGQQVTLRCSSQSGHNTVSWYQQALGQGPQFIFQYYREEENGRGNFPPRFSGLQFPNYSSELNVNALELDDSALYLCASSLTGITDTQYFGPGTRLTVL.